This T cell receptor beta chain was sequenced during a study of T cell responses to AZD1222 COVID-19 vaccine. Study-level points and caveats: Spike-specific TCR breadth and depth went up after people got two AZD1222 doses. Unmutated variant regions are reportedly targeted by nearly half of spike-specific TCRs. Researchers report vaccine-associated CD4 TCRs spanning spike, with dominance at 160-218 and 743-854.

The V gene's germline CDR1 is SGHRS and CDR2 YFSETQ. This CDR3 has 14 amino acids. The protocol was immunoSEQ multiplex PCR, while the TCRdb copy is restricted to in-frame clones and leaves out a portion. This sample has 150,000 to 200,000 clones; approximately 92% occur once, and the top ten carry 10%. On this clone itself: What it recognizes is unknown. The junction does not match germline at one end; this may be a read error.

The sequences come from peripheral blood, collected on day 0 of AZD1222 vaccination. This chain uses TRBV5-1 with TRBJ2-7, with 7 bases that match TRBD2. The sequence came from an adult in good health. The CDR3 region has the DNA TGCGCCAGCAGTTTGGGGGACTACGTCTACGAGCAGTACTTC. Amino acids: CASSLGDYVYEQYF.